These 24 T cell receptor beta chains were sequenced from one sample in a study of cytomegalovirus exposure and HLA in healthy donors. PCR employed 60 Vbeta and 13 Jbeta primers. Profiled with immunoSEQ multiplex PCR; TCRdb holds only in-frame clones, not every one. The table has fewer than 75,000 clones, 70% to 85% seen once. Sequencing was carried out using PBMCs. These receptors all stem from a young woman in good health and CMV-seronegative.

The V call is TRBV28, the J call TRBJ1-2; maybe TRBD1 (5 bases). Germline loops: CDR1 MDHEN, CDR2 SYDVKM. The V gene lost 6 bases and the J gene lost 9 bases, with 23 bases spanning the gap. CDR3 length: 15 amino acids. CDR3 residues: CASRGGGEGLRSYTF. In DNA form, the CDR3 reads TGTGCCAGCAGGGGGGGTGGGGAGGGTCTTAGGAGCTACACCTTC.

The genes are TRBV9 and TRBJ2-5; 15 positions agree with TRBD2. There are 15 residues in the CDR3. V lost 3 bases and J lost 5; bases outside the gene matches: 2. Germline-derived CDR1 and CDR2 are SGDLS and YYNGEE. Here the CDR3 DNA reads TGTGCCAGCAGCGAGGGGACTAGCGGGGGGGAGACCCAGTACTTC. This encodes CASSEGTSGGETQYF.

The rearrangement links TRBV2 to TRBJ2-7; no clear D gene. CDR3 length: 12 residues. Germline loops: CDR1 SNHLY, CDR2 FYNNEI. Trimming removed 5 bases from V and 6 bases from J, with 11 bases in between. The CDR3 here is CASSRDTLEQYF. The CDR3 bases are TGTGCCAGCAGTCGAGACACCCTCGAGCAGTACTTC.

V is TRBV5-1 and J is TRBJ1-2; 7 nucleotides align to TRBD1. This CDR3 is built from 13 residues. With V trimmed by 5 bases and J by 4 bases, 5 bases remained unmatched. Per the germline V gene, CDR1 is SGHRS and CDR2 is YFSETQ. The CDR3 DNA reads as TGCGCCAGCAGGTCGGGACAGATCTATGGCTACACCTTC. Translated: CASRSGQIYGYTF.

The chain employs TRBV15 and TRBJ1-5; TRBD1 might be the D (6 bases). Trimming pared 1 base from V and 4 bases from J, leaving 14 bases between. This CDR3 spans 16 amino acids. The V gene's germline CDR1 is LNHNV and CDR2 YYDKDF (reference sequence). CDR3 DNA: TGTGCCACCAGCAGAGCCCTCGGGACACCGAATCAGCCCCAGCATTTT. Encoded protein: CATSRALGTPNQPQHF. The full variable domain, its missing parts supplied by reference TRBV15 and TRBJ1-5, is DAMVIQNPRYQVTQFGKPVTLSCSQTLNHNVMYWYQQKSSQAPKLLFHYYDKDFNNEADTPDNFQSRRPNTSFCFLDIRSPGLGDTAMYLCATSRALGTPNQPQHFGDGTRLSIL.

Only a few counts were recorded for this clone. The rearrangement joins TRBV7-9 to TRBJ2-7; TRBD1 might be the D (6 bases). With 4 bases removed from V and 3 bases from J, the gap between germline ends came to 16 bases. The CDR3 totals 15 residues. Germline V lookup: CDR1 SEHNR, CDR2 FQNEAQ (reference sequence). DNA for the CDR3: TGTGCCAGCAGCTCCGGGACACGCAAAGACTACGAGCAGTACTTC. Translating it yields CASSSGTRKDYEQYF.

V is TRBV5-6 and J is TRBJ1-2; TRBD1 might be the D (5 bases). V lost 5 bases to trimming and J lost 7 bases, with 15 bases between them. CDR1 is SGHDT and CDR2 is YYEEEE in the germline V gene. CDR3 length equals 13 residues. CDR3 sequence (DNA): TGTGCCAGCAGGGCGGCAGGGATTGGTGGCTACACCTTC. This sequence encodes CASRAAGIGGYTF. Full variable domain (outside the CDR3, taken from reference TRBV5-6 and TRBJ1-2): DAGVTQSPTHLIKTRGQQVTLRCSPKSGHDTVSWYQQALGQGPQFIFQYYEEEERQRGNFPDRFSGHQFPNYSSELNVNALLLGDSALYLCASRAAGIGGYTFGSGTRLTVV.

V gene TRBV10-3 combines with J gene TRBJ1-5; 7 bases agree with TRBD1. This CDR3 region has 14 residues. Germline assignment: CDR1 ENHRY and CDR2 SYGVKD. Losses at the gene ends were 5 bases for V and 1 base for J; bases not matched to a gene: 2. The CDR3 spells CAISPGGSNQPQHF. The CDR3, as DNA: TGTGCCATCAGTCCAGGGGGAAGCAATCAGCCCCAGCATTTT.

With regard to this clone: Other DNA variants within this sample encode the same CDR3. The chain's CDR3 is CASSVSGNSGNTIYF. The CDR3 nucleotides read TGTGCCAGCAGCGTTTCAGGGAACTCTGGAAACACCATATATTTT. This chain joins TRBV9 and TRBJ1-3, with D possibly matching TRBD1 (5 bases). V gave up 2 bases and J gave up 0 bases, with 9 bases separating them. Germline V CDR1 and CDR2: SGDLS, YYNGEE. The CDR3 extends over 15 amino acids.

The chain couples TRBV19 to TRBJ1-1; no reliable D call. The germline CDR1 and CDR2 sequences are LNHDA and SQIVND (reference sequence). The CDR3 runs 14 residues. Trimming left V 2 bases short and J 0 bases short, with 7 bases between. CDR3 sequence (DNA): TGTGCCAGTAGTATACCGGGGATGAACACTGAAGCTTTCTTT. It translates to CASSIPGMNTEAFF.

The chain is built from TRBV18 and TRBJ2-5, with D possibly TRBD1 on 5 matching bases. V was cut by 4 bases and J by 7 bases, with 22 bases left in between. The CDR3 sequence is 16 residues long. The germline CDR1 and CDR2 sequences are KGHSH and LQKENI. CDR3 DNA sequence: TGTGCCAGCTCACTCCGTGATGACAGTCCACCGGGGACCCAGTACTTC. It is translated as CASSLRDDSPPGTQYF.

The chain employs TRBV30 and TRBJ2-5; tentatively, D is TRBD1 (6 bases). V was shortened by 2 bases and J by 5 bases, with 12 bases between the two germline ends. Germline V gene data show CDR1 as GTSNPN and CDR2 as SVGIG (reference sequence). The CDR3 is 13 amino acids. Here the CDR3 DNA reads TGTGCCTGGAGTCTTGGGGGCGTTGAGACCCAGTACTTC. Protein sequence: CAWSLGGVETQYF.

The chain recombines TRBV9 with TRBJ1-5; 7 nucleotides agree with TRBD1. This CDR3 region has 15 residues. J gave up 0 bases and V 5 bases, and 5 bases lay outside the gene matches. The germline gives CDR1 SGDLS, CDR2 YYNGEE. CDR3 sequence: CASSDDRDSNQPQHF. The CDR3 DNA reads TGTGCCAGCAGTGACGACAGGGATAGCAATCAGCCCCAGCATTTT.

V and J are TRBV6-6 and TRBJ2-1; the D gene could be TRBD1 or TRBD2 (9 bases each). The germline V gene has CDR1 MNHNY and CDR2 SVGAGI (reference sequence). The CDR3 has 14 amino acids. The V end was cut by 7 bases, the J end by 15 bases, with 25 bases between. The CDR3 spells CASTRDRADSGGFF. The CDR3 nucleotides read TGTGCCAGCACCCGGGACAGGGCTGATAGCGGGGGGTTCTTC.

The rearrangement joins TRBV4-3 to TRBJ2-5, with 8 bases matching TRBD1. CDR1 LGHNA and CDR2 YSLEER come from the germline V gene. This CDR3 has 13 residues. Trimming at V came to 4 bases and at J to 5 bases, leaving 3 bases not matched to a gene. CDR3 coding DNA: TGCGCCAGCAGCCTAAGGACAGGGGAGACCCAGTACTTC. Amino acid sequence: CASSLRTGETQYF.

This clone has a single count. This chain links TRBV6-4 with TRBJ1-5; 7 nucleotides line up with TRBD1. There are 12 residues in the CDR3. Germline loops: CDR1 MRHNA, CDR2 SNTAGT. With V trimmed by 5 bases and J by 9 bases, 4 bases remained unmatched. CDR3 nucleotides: TGTGCCAGCAGTACAGGGGAAGGGCCCCAGCATTTT. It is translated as CASSTGEGPQHF.

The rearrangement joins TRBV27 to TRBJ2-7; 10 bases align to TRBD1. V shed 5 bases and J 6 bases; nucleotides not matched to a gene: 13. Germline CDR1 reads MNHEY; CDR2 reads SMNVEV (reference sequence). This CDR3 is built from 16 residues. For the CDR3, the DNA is TGTGCCAGCAGTCAACAGCGACAGGGGGCCAGCGGCGAGCAGTACTTC. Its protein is CASSQQRQGASGEQYF.

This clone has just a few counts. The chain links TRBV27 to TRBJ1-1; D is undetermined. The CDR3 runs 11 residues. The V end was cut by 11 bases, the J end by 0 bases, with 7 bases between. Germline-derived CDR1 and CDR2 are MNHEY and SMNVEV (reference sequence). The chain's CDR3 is CAFELNTEAFF. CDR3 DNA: TGTGCCTTCGAGCTGAACACTGAAGCTTTCTTT.

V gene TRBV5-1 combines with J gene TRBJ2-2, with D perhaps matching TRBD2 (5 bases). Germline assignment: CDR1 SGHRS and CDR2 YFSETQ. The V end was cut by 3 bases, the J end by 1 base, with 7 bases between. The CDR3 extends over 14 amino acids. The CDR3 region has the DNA TGCGCCAGCAGCTGGGGAGAGAACACCGGGGAGCTGTTTTTT. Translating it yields CASSWGENTGELFF.

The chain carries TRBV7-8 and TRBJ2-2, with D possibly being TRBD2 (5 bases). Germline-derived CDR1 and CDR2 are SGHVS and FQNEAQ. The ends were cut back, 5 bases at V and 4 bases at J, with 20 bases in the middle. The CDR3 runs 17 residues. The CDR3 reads CASSRPTRFRGTGELFF. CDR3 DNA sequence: TGTGCCAGCAGCCGCCCCACTAGGTTTCGGGGCACCGGGGAGCTGTTTTTT.

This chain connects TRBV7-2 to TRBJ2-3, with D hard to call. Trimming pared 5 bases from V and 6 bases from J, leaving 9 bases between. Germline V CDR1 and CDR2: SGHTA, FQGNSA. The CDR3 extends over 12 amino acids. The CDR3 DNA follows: TGTGCCAGCAGCCCCTACGGGGATACGCAGTATTTT. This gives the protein CASSPYGDTQYF.

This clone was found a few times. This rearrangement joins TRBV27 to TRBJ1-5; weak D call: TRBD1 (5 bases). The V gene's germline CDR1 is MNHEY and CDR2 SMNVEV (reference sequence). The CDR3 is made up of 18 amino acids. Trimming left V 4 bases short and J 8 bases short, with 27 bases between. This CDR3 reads CASSSMKTGAGLKEPQHF. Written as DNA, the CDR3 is TGTGCCAGCAGTTCTATGAAAACGGGAGCAGGGCTAAAAGAGCCCCAGCATTTT.

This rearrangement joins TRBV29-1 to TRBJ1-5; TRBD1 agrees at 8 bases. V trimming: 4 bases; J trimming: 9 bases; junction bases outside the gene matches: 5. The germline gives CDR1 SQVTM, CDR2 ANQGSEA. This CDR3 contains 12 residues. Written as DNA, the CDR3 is TGCAGCGTTGCGACAGGGGAAGGGCCCCAGCATTTT. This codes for CSVATGEGPQHF. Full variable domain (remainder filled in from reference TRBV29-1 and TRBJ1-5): SAVISQKPSRDICQRGTSLTIQCQVDSQVTMMFWYRQQPGQSLTLIATANQGSEATYESGFVIDKFPISRPNLTFSTLTVSNMSPEDSSIYLCSVATGEGPQHFGDGTRLSIL.

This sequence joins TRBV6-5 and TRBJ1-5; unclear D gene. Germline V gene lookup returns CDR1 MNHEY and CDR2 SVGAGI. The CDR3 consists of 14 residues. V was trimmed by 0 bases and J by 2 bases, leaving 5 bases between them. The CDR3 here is CASSYSQGNQPQHF. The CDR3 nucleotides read TGTGCCAGCAGTTACTCCCAGGGCAATCAGCCCCAGCATTTT.